This T cell receptor beta chain was obtained from a study of CD4 T cells in relation to SARS-CoV-2 and coronaviruses. Germline V gene lookup returns CDR1 MDHEN and CDR2 SYDVKM. V lost 6 bases to trimming and J lost 3 bases, with 5 bases between them. The CDR3 length is 11 residues. Profiled with immunoSEQ multiplex PCR; TCRdb holds only in-frame clones, not every one. Altogether some 20,000 clones are present, about 81% being singletons, with the ten largest covering over 9%. A note on this clone: Its antigen is currently unknown.

CD4+ T cells from unexposed donors were obtained before the COVID-19 pandemic (2011-2018). CD4+ T cells were isolated from the cells after roughly 11 days of culture. PBMCs were plated at fewer than 2.5 million per well in IL-2-containing medium. Specimen: CD4+ T cells from PBMCs, cultured in vitro. The V call is TRBV28, the J call TRBJ2-5; D not certain. The clonotype originates from a human donor in good health. The CDR3 loop reads CASRTEETQYF. The CDR3 bases are TGTGCCAGCAGAACAGAAGAGACCCAGTACTTC.